This TCR beta chain was sequenced for a study of radiation and T cells in renal cell carcinoma (dated by TCRdb to about 2020). Looking at the study overall: Samples came from a clinical trial, in which primary renal cell carcinomas received 15 Gy stereotactic body radiation therapy followed by nephrectomy 4 weeks later. In total, about 50 samples underwent TCR beta sequencing: 25 or so tumors plus 27 peripheral blood samples. Across all 50 or so samples, several million unique CDR3 nucleotide sequences encoding some 2.6 million unique CDR3 amino acid sequences were identified. General conclusions and limits of the study: Dynamics of the blood repertoire were not tracked past 4 weeks after treatment. An increase in top tumor clonotypes in blood was observed from baseline to 2 weeks post-radiation, followed by contraction by 4 weeks, which was taken to suggest transient expansion of tumor-resident clones. Because no pretreatment tumor biopsies were available, whether clonotypes were present in the tumor at baseline could not be determined. With a single-armed trial design, the study had no way to address how radiation dose or scheduling affects the TCR repertoire.

The junction carries 14 bases between V and J, which are trimmed by 0 bases and 2 bases respectively. The CDR3 runs 17 amino acids, cysteine and phenylalanine included. Here the CDR3 DNA is all that survives: 51 bases in frame from base 1. CDR1 and CDR2 are read off the germline V gene as MGHRA and YSYEKL. TCR beta libraries were generated from genomic DNA with the immunoSEQ kit, following the manufacturer's recommendations. To prepare libraries, a first multiplex PCR with proprietary primers was run, followed by a second PCR that added unique barcodes, and a bead cleanup was done after each round. A kit-provided positive control reaction and a negative control reaction were included in every sample batch. The final libraries were assessed on an Agilent 4200 TapeStation D1000 ScreenTape, pooled by volume, and quantified by qPCR. Sequencing ran on an Illumina NextSeq500 with a MidOutput 150-cycle cartridge, using 156 Read1 and 15 Index1 cycles with kit custom primers. The pooled library was loaded at around 1.1 pM with a 20% PhiX control spike-in. As for the authors' bioinformatics: The vendor-processed data were analyzed in R, and a clonotype was defined as all T cells that share the same CDR3 nucleotide sequence. For clone abundance analyses, frequencies were normalized to the 10,000 most abundant clones in each sample. Before analysis, public T cell clones were removed, and these numbered fewer than six per sample on average. A difference in abundance of at least 32-fold between compartments was used to define tumor-enriched and baseline blood-enriched clonotypes. Clonotypes expanded or contracted between blood time points were identified with a beta-binomial differential abundance model. Tumor-blood repertoire similarity was measured with the Baroni-Urbani and Buser coefficient, and groups were compared using two-tailed Wilcoxon tests in R. TCRdb's version of the immuneACCESS table is confined to in-frame rearrangements and falls short of the full clone set. An unresolved V gene accounts for under half of the shortfall where checked; the remainder is of unknown origin. The V and J calls and clone size are taken from that table; D and trimming were inferred from the DNA. Counted in this sample were some 50,000 clones; roughly four fifths of them appeared once. 30% to 35% of the sample lies in the top ten.

The time point label, as the study defines it: baseline pretreatment blood. The treatment or condition label here, explained by the study, means: 15 Gy SBRT to primary tumor, nephrectomy 4 weeks later. To track tumor-enriched clonotypes, serial peripheral blood was sampled from radiation-treated patients at baseline and at 2 weeks and 4 weeks after SBRT. Renal cell carcinoma with clear cell pathology was present in all patients. Genomic DNA for TCR sequencing was prepared using the QIAamp DNA Blood Mini Kit (Qiagen). The analyses included just those samples that passed every quality control check. As regards this clone: Its antigen remains undetermined. There are no base qualities to consult, and no much larger clone falls within one base.

This receptor was identified in a woman in her 70s with renal cell carcinoma. The sequencing used blood, collected from a patient whose treatment included radiotherapy and nephrectomy. Recombination connected TRBV4-1 to TRBJ1-5, and perhaps TRBD1 as D gene, on 5 matching bases. CDR3 protein: CASSQEGRGRGNQPQHF. The DNA sequence reads TGCGCCAGCAGCCAAGAGGGGAGGGGAAGGGGCAATCAGCCCCAGCATTTT.